This T cell receptor (beta chain) was identified during a study of CD8+ T cells in alopecia areata. Background on the study: Those treated were given oral tofacitinib at 5 to 10 mg twice daily.

Points from the study as a whole: The study found that many expanded lesional clones persisted in scalp and blood during tofacitinib.

Treatment in this sample: oral pan-JAK inhibitor, 5-10 mg twice daily. Lesional scalp tissue (obtained by punch biopsy) and peripheral blood were collected from alopecia areata patients. PBMC-derived CD4+ and CD8+ T cells were sorted. Extraction and reverse transcription of RNA yielded cDNA as the sequencing template. Clones were sequenced by immunoSEQ multiplex PCR, and TCRdb holds only the in-frame ones, with some missing. The sample yields about 220,000 clones, approximately 57% seen once. The CDR3 runs 13 residues. Germline V CDR1 and CDR2: MGHDK, SYGVNS. The trim removed 8 bases at V and 5 bases at J, leaving 2 bases unmatched. A word on this clone: What it binds is unknown.

Sequenced material: CD4+ T cells sorted from blood, taken at week 4, from a patient treated with tofacitinib. The rearrangement links TRBV25-1 to TRBJ1-6; 8 bases are shared with TRBD1. The clonotype comes from a human donor with alopecia areata. CDR3 sequence reads: CASRTGNNSPLHF. DNA of the CDR3: TGTGCCAGCCGGACAGGGAATAATTCACCCCTCCACTTT.